This section outlines one T cell receptor beta chain sequence together with its context. The entry originates in a study of blood T cell repertoires in COVID-19. Across the study: From the United States, Italy and Spain came samples of acute and convalescent COVID-19. Nucleic acid was either cDNA or gDNA, and it came from T cells, B-cell-depleted T cells, or PBMCs.

In the study's own analysis: Cell counts per sample came from amplifying reference gene primers. Sequencing used immunoSEQ multiplex PCR; TCRdb keeps in-frame clones, though not all of them. That table supplies the V and J calls and clone size; D and trimming were determined from the DNA. The sample has under 300,000 clones, about 83% seen once. The CDR3 spans 13 residues. The V and J ends lost 6 bases and 4 bases, in that order; junction bases with no gene match: 5. CDR1 and CDR2 from the germline V gene are LNHNV and YYDKDF (reference sequence). This sequence originates from a man younger than 40 who had recovered from COVID-19. Sequenced sample: peripheral blood. The V and J genes are TRBV15 and TRBJ1-2, with 7 bases identical to TRBD1. Here the CDR3 DNA reads TGTGCCACCAGAGGGGGCTACGGCTATGGCTACACCTTC. This codes for CATRGGYGYGYTF.